The subject of this entry is one T cell receptor (beta chain). This clone has only one observation. The antigen it binds to is not known. Base qualities are not at hand, and no much larger clone is one base apart. In the germline V gene, CDR1 corresponds to SGHVS and CDR2 to FNYEAQ. Compared with germline, V lacks 3 bases and J lacks 4 bases; bases without a gene match: 5. Including cysteine and phenylalanine, the CDR3 has 15 amino acids. The retained sequence is limited to the CDR3, 45 bases, with the frame set at the first base. TCRbeta CDR3 regions were amplified from genomic DNA by means of the immunoSEQ Assay, a bias-controlled multiplex PCR. As for the authors' bioinformatics: Within the assay, amplification of reference gene primers was used to estimate how many nucleated cells each sample contained. To quantify the absolute abundance of each unique TCRbeta CDR3 rearrangement, sequence reads were collapsed and filtered. For each sample, productive Simpson clonality was calculated as the square root of Simpson's diversity index across productive rearrangements. TCRdb holds this immuneACCESS table with in-frame rearrangements only. Some clones are missing; in checked studies, unresolved V genes explain under half, and the rest has no known cause. The V and J calls and clone size were taken over from that table, and D and trimming were inferred from the DNA. The sample profile shows around 140,000 clones; around 90% of them were found once. Clones ranked in the top ten supply approximately 2% of the sample.

This specimen belongs to a study of blood T cell repertoires in COVID-19 (dated by TCRdb to about 2020). At the level of the whole study: Collaborator samples came from the United States, Italy and Spain and covered acute and convalescent phases of COVID-19. The samples were drawn from the first 160 participants of the ongoing ImmuneRACE study and from roughly 1,300 subjects provided by 6 global collaborators. Deeply sampled blood TCRbeta repertoires from subjects exposed to, actively infected with, or recovered from COVID-19 were included in the dataset. Where available, HLA class I and class II types were obtained from metadata supplied by the sample provider rather than from assay-based typing. The material from the prospective study consisted of cDNA or gDNA derived from T cells, B-cell-depleted T cells, or PBMCs. Nearly every sample came with metadata listing a de-identified subject ID, COVID-19 status, age in years and sex. The repertoires were released in a freely available public database intended as a resource for research on the immune response to SARS-CoV-2. Points the paper makes about the study in general: How much clinical and demographic metadata was included differed by source and by participant, and the metadata was provided uncurated.

Whole blood was collected in K2EDTA tubes by collaborating institutions according to the institutions' own protocols. For TCRbeta analysis, collaborators shipped samples in one of three forms: frozen whole blood, isolated PBMCs, or DNA extracted from either of those sample types. This sequence was found in an older man with acute or convalescent COVID-19. Material for sequencing was peripheral blood. In this chain, TRBV7-6 is recombined with TRBJ2-1; 8 middle bases align to TRBD2. The nucleotides read TGTGCCAGCAGCTTCAGCGGGGGTTTGTACAATGAGCAGTTCTTC. Translated, it reads CASSFSGGLYNEQFF.